This TCR beta chain was retrieved from a study of blood T cell repertoires in COVID-19. In the study overall: Sample material is recorded as cDNA or gDNA derived from T cells, B-cell-depleted T cells, or PBMCs.

CDR1 is SGDLS and CDR2 is YYNGEE in the germline V gene. The CDR3 has 12 residues. V dropped 3 bases and J dropped 7 bases, with 7 bases sitting between them. The table came from immunoSEQ multiplex PCR; TCRdb's copy has only in-frame clones and leaves some out. The repertoire includes around 300,000 clones, around 85% of them detected once, and roughly 11% sits in the top ten. This chain links TRBV9 with TRBJ2-2; D uncertain. This clonotype originated in a woman in her sixties or seventies with acute or convalescent COVID-19. The sample consisted of peripheral blood. CDR3 in DNA: TGTGCCAGCAGCGGACTCGGCGGGGAGCTGTTTTTT. Protein: CASSGLGGELFF.